A single T cell receptor beta chain is shown here with its context. Its antigen has not been determined. One base away there is no much larger clone; base qualities are not given. Library construction relied on the immunoSEQ multiplex PCR assay. A mixture of 60 forward primers for TCR Vbeta segments and 13 reverse primers for TCR Jbeta segments was used in the multiplex PCR. The CDR3 region of rearranged TCR beta genes was amplified from genomic DNA by a multiplex PCR assay. On the Illumina HiSeq System, the amplified TCR beta libraries were sequenced as 87-base-pair reads. Under the source paper's analysis protocol: Across the roughly 700 repertoires, a later analysis counted some 80 million unique TCR beta chains, approximately 12 million of which were shared by at least two donors. Raw reads were error-corrected and collapsed into unique sequences by a nearest-neighbor algorithm in which closely related sequences were merged to remove PCR and sequencing errors. V, D and J gene segments were assigned by aligning CDR3 sequences to IMGT reference sequences. For a sequence to be retained, at least a six-nucleotide match to both a V gene segment and a J gene segment was required. A rearrangement was called productive if the CDR3 had no stop codons and remained in frame with V and J, and every other rearrangement was called non-productive. CDR3 was defined by IMGT convention, running from the second conserved V-encoded cysteine to the conserved J-encoded phenylalanine. The earlier analysis of a few hundred of the donors excluded any sequence lacking an unambiguous match to a single V gene segment. An earlier analysis of a few hundred of the donors called V segments functional above 56.7% productive rearrangements and segregating when the between-donor standard deviation exceeded 5%. A statistical classification framework was developed to diagnose cytomegalovirus status using the catalog of TCR beta chain sequences. In a later analysis, V and J genes were assigned by comparing TCR nucleotide sequences against IMGT/GENE-DB human TR gene sequences. A later analysis assigned CDR3 sequences and most-parsimonious VDJ recombination scenarios with the TCRdist pipeline. In a later analysis, each TCR beta chain was defined by its CDR3 amino acid sequence together with its V-gene family, and reads without a unique V-gene family were excluded. As a way to deal with suspected cross-contamination and a sequencing artifact, a later analysis dropped 592 nucleotide sequences that were highly shared and had low generation probability. For each public chain, a later analysis derived a clonal expansion index from normalized ranks of inferred template counts within each repertoire. Generation probabilities in a later analysis came from a VDJ recombination model fitted to out-of-frame rearrangements, and those results were checked against IGoR. In a later analysis, hypergeometric tests were used to score TCR-TCR, TCR-HLA and TCR-CMV co-occurrence, with a repertoire-size bias correction applied to TCR pairs. False discovery rates were estimated in a later analysis by permuting HLA or CMV assignments 20 times. In a later analysis, co-occurring TCRs were grouped using DBSCAN, and TCRdist sequence similarity was added for clustering within HLA-allele-positive subsets. Repertoires with fewer than 30,000 or more than 120,000 public chains, plus five repertoires with anomalous nucleotide sharing, were excluded from co-occurrence clustering. TCRdb took over this immuneACCESS table, retaining in-frame rearrangements with V and J assigned. Such tables are incomplete; in checked studies, under half of the missing clones stem from an unresolved V gene, and the remainder is unexplained. D and trimming come from the DNA, and the V and J calls and clone size come from that table. This sample gives around 130,000 clones in total; just under 80% of them show up just once. The ten largest clonotypes hold over 1.5% of the sample.

The data belong to a study of cytomegalovirus exposure and HLA in healthy donors (dated by TCRdb to the late 2010s). Regarding the complete study: According to an earlier analysis of a few hundred of the donors, about 190 million T cells yielded roughly 110 million unique TCR beta sequences and approximately 280 Gb of sequence data. An early release covering 550 to 700 HLA-typed donors comprised 300 to 350 gigabases of sequencing data and some 79 million unique TCR sequences. Of the 398 genotyped donors, roughly 85% fell in the genetic ancestry cluster associated with self-reported Caucasian donors. The study aimed to test whether cataloging public T cell receptors could reveal signatures of past pathogen exposure. The study used immunosequencing to profile the T cell repertoires of approximately 630 subjects and linked those repertoires to cytomegalovirus serostatus. Besides the first cohort of 666 subjects, a separate validation cohort made up of roughly 120 different subjects was used. To predict cytomegalovirus infection status, the study combined high-throughput TCR immunosequencing, statistical association of individual TCRs with disease status, and machine learning. In a later analysis, previously published TCR beta repertoires from 600 to 850 donors were re-analyzed and high-resolution HLA genotyping was added so that TCR occurrence patterns could be studied. Rather than drawing on any new phenotypic data, the later analysis identified candidate immune exposures from TCR beta sequences and the way those sequences occurred across donors. An earlier analysis of a few hundred of the donors applied high-throughput TCR beta sequencing to assess whether each TCR beta V gene segment acted as functional or pseudogenic. Donor age, sex, ethnicity and CMV serostatus were compiled together with the repertoire data. A later genetic analysis used genome-wide SNP genotypes for about three fifths of the 666 donors, treating that subset as a discovery cohort. Every repertoire in the discovery cohort had been generated on one and the same sequencing platform. Class I and class II HLA loci were covered by the typing at four-digit resolution. Typing coverage differed by locus: A, B, C, DRB1 and DQB1 were typed in about 620-640 donors, DQA1 in roughly 510, DPA1 in some 600, and DPB1 in just under 490. Roughly five DR-DQ haplotypes were handled as single units for association and clustering because linkage in the cohort was strong. Among around 400 genotyped donors of the cohort, an average of approximately 200,000 unique TCR beta nucleotide sequences was sequenced per donor, of which about 18% were non-productive. Points the paper makes about the study in general: Assigning TCR associations to individual alleles was difficult when HLA alleles, especially DR and DQ, strongly co-occurred. An earlier analysis of several hundred of the donors showed that most TCR beta V segments appeared in productive rearrangements either about 90% or about 30% of the time, which broadly matched IMGT annotations. Specific HLA alleles were associated with more than 15,000 TCR beta sequences at a false discovery rate of 0.05 in a later analysis. Several of the top co-occurrence clusters appeared to be linked to parvovirus B19, influenza, CMV and Epstein-Barr virus, according to a later analysis. Compared with the roughly 720-donor mean, donors in an Asian-associated ancestry cluster had fewer N-insertions in productive TCRs, according to a later genetic analysis. The cohort was sequenced for TCR beta chains only, and without alpha or paired-chain data the features that could be detected were limited. The authors suggested that the approach could potentially be extended to other disease states and immunological phenotypes. A group of highly shared sequence variants was considered likely to be a technical artifact of the sequencing pipeline. Linkage disequilibrium might explain the correlated functional status among segregating V segments, but an unknown experimental factor could not be excluded. In a later analysis, HLA-associated TCR beta chains were found to be more clonally expanded and to have lower generation probabilities than equally common non-associated chains. Some IMGT-functional V segments, including TRBV6-2 and TRBV6-3, could not be told apart with the 87-base-pair reads, so those segments were excluded. The classifier was reported to diagnose cytomegalovirus status with high specificity and sensitivity in both the original and validation cohorts. An association between a missense DCLRE1C variant and V-gene and J-gene trimming of TCR beta chains was found in a later genetic analysis and replicated in an independent cohort. A further reported finding was that TCR beta sequences accurately predicted the HLA-A and HLA-B alleles for most subjects in the first cohort. HLA typing was unavailable for some donors at each locus, so association tests used only the typed subset. Across donors, most TCR sequences were observed very rarely, whereas some public TCRs were present in many individuals. Because counts were too low, roughly 18 rarely observed V segments, including chromosome 9 orphons, were left out of the earlier analysis of approximately 500 of the donors. In a later analysis, the rate of TCR association differed among HLA loci, with DRB1 alleles having the most associated TCRs and HLA-C alleles having the fewest. Most CMV-associated TCR beta chains appeared to be HLA-restricted in a later analysis, and the HLA associations seemed to be driven largely by CMV exposure. A total of roughly 160 TCR beta chains were listed by the study as associated with cytomegalovirus. Presence/absence analyses assumed roughly uniform sequencing depth across donors, an assumption that may not hold. A few of the identified cytomegalovirus-associated TCR beta chains were confirmed in vitro to be specific for cytomegalovirus antigens. Immune exposure information for the cohort was limited to CMV serostatus.

From cysteine to phenylalanine, the CDR3 is 13 amino acids long. The only DNA kept is the CDR3, 39 bases in frame from the first base. Relative to germline, V is missing 5 bases and J is missing 3 bases, with 3 bases of the junction outside any gene match. Per the germline V gene (reference sequence), LNHDA is the CDR1 and SQIVND is the CDR2. The cohort consisted of 670 or so healthy bone marrow donors. All cohort members were sampled while nominally healthy, although unrecorded immune exposures were likely present. The donor was CMV seronegative and was included in the group of 352 seronegative cohort members. A peripheral blood sample was collected from each donor, and TCR beta sequencing was performed on peripheral blood mononuclear cells. The Qiagen DNeasy Blood Extraction Kit was used to extract genomic DNA from the blood cell samples.

The chain was built from TRBV19 and TRBJ2-7, with 8 bases in between that match TRBD1. The sequencing input was PBMCs. The origin of this receptor is a woman aged 40 to 49 in good health and CMV-seronegative. The DNA sequence follows: TGTGCCAGTAGTCTCGACAGGGGCTACGAGCAGTACTTC. This gives the protein CASSLDRGYEQYF.